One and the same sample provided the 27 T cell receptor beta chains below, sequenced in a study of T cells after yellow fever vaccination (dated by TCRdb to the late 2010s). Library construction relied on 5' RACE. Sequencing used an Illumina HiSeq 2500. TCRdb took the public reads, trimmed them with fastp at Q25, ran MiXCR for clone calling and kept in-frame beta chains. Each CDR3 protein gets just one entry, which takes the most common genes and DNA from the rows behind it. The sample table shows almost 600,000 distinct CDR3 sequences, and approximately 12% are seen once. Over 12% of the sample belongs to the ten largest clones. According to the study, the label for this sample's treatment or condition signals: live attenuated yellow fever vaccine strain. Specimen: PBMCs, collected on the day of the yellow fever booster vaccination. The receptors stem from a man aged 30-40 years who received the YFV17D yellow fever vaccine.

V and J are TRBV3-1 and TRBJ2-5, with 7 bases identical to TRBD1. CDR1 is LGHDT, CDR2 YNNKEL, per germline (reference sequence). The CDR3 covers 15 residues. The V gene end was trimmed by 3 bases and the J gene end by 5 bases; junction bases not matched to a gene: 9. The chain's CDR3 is CASSQSTGSYETQYF. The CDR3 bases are TGTGCCAGCAGCCAGTCGACAGGGTCCTACGAGACCCAGTACTTC.

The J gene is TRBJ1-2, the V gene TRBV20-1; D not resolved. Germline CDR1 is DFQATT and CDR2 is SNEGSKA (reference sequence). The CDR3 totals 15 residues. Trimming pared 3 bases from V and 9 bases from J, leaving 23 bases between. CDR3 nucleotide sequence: TGCAGTGCTAGCCCTACCGTACTCCGAACTCGTAGCTACACCTTC. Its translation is CSASPTVLRTRSYTF.

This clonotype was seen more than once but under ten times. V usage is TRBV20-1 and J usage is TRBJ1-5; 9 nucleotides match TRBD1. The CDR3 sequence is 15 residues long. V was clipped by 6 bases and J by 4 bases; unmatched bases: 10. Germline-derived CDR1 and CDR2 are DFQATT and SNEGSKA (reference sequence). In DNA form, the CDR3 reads TGCAGTGCCAGTACAGGGGGCATAGCAAATCAGCCCCAGCATTTT. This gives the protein CSASTGGIANQPQHF.

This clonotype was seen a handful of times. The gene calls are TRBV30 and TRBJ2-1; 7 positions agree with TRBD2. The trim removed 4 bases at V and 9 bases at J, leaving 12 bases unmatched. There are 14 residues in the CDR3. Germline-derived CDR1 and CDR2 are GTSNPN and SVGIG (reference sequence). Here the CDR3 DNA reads TGTGCCTGGACAGGCGGGAGAAGTTTTGGTGAGCAGTTCTTC. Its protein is CAWTGGRSFGEQFF.

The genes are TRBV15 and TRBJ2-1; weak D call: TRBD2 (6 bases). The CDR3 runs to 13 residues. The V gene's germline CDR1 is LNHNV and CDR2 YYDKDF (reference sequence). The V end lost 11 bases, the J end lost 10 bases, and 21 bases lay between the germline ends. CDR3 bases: TGTGCCGTTTCCGGGACTTCCATCAGAGAGCAGTTCTTC. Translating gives CAVSGTSIREQFF.

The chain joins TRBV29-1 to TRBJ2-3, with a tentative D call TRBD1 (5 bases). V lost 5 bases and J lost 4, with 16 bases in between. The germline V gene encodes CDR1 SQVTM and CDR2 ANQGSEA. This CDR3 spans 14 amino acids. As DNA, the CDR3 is TGCAGCGTTTTAAGACCACAGGCGGCAGATACGCAGTATTTT. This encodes CSVLRPQAADTQYF.

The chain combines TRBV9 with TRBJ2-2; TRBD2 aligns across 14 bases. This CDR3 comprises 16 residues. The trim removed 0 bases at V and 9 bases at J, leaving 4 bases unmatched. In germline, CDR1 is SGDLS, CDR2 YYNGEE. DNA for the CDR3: TGTGCCAGCAGCGTAGGAGGGACTAGCGGGAGTTGGGAGCTGTTTTTT. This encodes CASSVGGTSGSWELFF.

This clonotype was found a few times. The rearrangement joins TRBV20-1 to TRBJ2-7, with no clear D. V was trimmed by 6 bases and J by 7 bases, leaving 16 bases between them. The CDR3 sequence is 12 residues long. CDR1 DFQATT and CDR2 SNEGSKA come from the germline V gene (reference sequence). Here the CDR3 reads CSADERMGEQYF. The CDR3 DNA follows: TGCAGTGCAGACGAAAGGATGGGGGAGCAGTACTTC.

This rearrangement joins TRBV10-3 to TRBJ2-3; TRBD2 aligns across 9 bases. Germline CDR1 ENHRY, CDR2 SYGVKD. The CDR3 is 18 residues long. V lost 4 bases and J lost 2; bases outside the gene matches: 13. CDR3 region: CAISGTLLRLADTDTQYF. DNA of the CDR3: TGTGCCATCAGTGGTACCCTCCTGAGACTAGCGGACACAGATACGCAGTATTTT.

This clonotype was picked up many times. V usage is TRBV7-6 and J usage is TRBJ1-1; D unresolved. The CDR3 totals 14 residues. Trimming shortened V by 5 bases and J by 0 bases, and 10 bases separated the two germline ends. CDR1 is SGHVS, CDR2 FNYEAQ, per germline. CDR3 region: CASSLSSLNTEAFF. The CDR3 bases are TGTGCCAGCAGCCTTAGTTCTTTGAACACTGAAGCTTTCTTT.

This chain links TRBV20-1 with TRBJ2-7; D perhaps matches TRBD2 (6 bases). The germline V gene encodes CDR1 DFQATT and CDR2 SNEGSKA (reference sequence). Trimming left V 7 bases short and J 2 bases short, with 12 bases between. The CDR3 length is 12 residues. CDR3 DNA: TGCAGTGGGACGGGGGAAACCTACGAGCAGTACTTC. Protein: CSGTGETYEQYF.

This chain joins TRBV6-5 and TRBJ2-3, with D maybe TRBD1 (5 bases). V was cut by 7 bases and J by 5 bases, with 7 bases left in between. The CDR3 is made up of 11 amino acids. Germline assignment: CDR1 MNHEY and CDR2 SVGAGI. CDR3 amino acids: CASKTGDTQYF. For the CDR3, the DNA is TGTGCCAGCAAAACAGGAGATACGCAGTATTTT.

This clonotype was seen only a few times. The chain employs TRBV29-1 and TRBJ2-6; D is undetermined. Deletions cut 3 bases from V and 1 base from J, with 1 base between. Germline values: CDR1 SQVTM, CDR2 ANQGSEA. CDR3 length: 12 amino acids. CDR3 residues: CSVESGANVLTF. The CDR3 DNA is TGCAGCGTTGAGTCTGGGGCCAACGTCCTGACTTTC. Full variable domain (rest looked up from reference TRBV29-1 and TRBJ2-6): SAVISQKPSRDICQRGTSLTIQCQVDSQVTMMFWYRQQPGQSLTLIATANQGSEATYESGFVIDKFPISRPNLTFSTLTVSNMSPEDSSIYLCSVESGANVLTFGAGSRLTVL.

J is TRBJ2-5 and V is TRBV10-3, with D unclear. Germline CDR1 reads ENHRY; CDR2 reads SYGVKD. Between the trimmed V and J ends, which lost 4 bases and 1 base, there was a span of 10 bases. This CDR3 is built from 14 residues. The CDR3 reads CAISGEQFQETQYF. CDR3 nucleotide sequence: TGTGCCATCAGTGGAGAACAGTTCCAAGAGACCCAGTACTTC.

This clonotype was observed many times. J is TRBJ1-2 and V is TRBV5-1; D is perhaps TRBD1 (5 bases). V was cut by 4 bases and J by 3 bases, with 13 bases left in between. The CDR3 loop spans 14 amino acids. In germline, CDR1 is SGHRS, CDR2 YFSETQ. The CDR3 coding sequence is TGCGCCAGCAGCGTTTTAGGGGCGGACTATGGCTACACCTTC. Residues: CASSVLGADYGYTF.

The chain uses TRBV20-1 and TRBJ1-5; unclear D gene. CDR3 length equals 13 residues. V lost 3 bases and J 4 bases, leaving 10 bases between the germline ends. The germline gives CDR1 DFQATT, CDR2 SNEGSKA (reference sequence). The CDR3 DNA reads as TGCAGTGCTAGGATGAAGGGAAATCAGCCCCAGCATTTT. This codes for CSARMKGNQPQHF.

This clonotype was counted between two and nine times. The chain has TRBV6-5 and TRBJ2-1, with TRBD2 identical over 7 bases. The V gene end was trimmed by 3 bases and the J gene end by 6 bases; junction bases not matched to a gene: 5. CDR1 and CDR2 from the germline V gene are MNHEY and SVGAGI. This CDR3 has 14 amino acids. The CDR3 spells CASSYTGGGNEQFF. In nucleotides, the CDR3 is TGTGCCAGCAGTTATACGGGAGGTGGCAATGAGCAGTTCTTC.

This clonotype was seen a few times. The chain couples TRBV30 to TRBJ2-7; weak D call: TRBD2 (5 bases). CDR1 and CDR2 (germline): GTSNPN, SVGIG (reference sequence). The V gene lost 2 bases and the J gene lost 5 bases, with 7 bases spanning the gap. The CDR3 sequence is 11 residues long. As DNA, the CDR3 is TGTGCCTGGAGTCGCGGGCACGAGCAGTACTTC. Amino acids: CAWSRGHEQYF. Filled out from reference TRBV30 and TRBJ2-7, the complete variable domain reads SQTIHQWPATLVQPVGSPLSLECTVEGTSNPNLYWYRQAAGRGLQLLFYSVGIGQISSEVPQNLSASRPQDRQFILSSKKLLLSDSGFYLCAWSRGHEQYFGPGTRLTVT.

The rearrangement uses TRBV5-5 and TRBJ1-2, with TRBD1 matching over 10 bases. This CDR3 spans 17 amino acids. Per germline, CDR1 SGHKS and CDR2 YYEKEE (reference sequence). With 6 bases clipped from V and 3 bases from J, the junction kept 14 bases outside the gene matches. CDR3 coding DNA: TGTGCCAGCATGCCCCGGCCCCCCGGGACAGGGGACTATGGCTACACCTTC. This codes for CASMPRPPGTGDYGYTF. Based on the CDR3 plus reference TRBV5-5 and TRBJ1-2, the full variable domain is DAGVTQSPTHLIKTRGQQVTLRCSPISGHKSVSWYQQVLGQGPQFIFQYYEKEERGRGNFPDRFSARQFPNYSSELNVNALLLGDSALYLCASMPRPPGTGDYGYTFGSGTRLTVV.

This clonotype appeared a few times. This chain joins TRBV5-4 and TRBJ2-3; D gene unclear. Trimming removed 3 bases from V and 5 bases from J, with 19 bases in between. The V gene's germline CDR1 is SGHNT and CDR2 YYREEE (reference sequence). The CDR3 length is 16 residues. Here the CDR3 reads CASSSRVRNMGDTQYF. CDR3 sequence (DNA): TGTGCCAGCAGCTCCCGGGTCAGGAATATGGGAGATACGCAGTATTTT.

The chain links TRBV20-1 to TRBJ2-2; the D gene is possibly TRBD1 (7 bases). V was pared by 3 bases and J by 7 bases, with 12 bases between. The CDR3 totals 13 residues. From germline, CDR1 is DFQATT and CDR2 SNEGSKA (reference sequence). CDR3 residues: CSARRQGGGELFF. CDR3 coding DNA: TGCAGTGCTAGGCGCCAGGGGGGCGGGGAGCTGTTTTTT.

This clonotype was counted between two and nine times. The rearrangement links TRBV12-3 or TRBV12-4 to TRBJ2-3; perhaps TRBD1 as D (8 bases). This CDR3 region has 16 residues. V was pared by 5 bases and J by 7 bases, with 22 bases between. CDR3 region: CASSRGGGRGRHTQYF. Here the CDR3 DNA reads TGTGCCAGCAGTCGTGGGGGGGGCAGGGGGCGACATACGCAGTATTTT.

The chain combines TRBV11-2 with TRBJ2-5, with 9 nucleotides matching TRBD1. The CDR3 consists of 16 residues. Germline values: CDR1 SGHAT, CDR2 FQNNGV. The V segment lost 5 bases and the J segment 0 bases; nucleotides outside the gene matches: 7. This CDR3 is CASSPYDRGDQETQYF. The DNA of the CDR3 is TGTGCCAGCAGCCCCTATGACAGGGGGGACCAAGAGACCCAGTACTTC.

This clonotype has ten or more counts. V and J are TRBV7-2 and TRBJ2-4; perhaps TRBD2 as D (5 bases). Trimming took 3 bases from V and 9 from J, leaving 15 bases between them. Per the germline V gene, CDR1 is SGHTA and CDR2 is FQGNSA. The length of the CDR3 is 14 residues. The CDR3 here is CASSFSGKASIQYF. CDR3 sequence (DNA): TGTGCCAGCAGCTTCTCCGGGAAGGCGAGCATTCAGTACTTC. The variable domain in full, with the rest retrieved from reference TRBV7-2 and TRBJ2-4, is GAGVSQSPSNKVTEKGKDVELRCDPISGHTALYWYRQSLGQGLEFLIYFQGNSAPDKSGLPSDRFSAERTGGSVSTLTIQRTQQEDSAVYLCASSFSGKASIQYFGAGTRLSVL.

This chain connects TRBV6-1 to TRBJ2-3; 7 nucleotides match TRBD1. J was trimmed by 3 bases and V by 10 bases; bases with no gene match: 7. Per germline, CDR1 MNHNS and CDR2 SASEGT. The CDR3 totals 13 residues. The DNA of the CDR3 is TGTGCCACCAAGAAACAGGGGACAGATACGCAGTATTTT. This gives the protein CATKKQGTDTQYF.

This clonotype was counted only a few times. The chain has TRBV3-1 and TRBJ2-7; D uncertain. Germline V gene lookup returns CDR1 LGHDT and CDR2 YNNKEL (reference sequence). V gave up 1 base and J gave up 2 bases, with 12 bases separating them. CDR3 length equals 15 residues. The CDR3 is CASSQVVSGPYEQYF. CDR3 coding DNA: TGTGCCAGCAGCCAAGTCGTGAGTGGCCCCTACGAGCAGTACTTC.

The CDR3 sequence is CASKRDSGANVLTF. In nucleotides, the CDR3 is TGTGCCAGCAAAAGAGACTCTGGGGCCAACGTCCTGACTTTC. The rearrangement joins TRBV6-5 to TRBJ2-6; D is uncertain. V was pared by 7 bases and J by 0 bases, with 7 bases between. CDR3 length equals 14 residues. The germline gives CDR1 MNHEY, CDR2 SVGAGI.